Described below is a single TCR beta chain sequence and its context. Its specificity is unknown. This entry is derived from a study of T cell responses to AZD1222 COVID-19 vaccine. Points from the study as a whole: Spike as a whole was targeted by vaccine-associated CD4 TCRs, dominant at 160-218 and 743-854. Repertoire sampling occurred only after the peak T cell response.

Germline assignment: CDR1 SGHRS and CDR2 YFSETQ. V lost 5 bases, J lost 0 bases, and 8 bases stayed unmatched. The CDR3 runs 16 residues. Sequencing was performed with immunoSEQ multiplex PCR; in TCRdb, only in-frame clones are kept and a portion is missing. The sample yields over 150,000 clones, about nine tenths seen once. Sequences were derived from peripheral blood, sampled on day 0 of AZD1222 vaccination. The source is an adult in good health. J is TRBJ2-3 and V is TRBV5-1; TRBD2 aligns across 8 bases. The CDR3 region is CASSLREAASTDTQYF. The CDR3 DNA reads TGCGCCAGCAGTTTGCGGGAGGCCGCGAGCACAGATACGCAGTATTTT. Using reference TRBV5-1 and TRBJ2-3 for the parts outside the CDR3, the full variable domain is KAGVTQTPRYLIKTRGQQVTLSCSPISGHRSVSWYQQTPGQGLQFLFEYFSETQRNKGNFPGRFSGRQFSNSRSEMNVSTLELGDSALYLCASSLREAASTDTQYFGPGTRLTVL.